This note documents a single TCR beta chain sequence. Antigen: not known. From RNA transcripts, TCR beta CDR3 regions were amplified. First-round RT-PCR with HTBI primers amplified the TCR CDR3 region. TCRdb itself ran the multiplex PCR reads through MiXCR, one entry per CDR3 protein. The profile shows approximately 360,000 distinct CDR3 sequences, 20% to 25% of them singletons. This specimen belongs to a study of T cells in Graves' hyperthyroidism and ophthalmopathy. Study outcomes and limitations: Ophthalmopathy, as predicted by the model, came a median around 6 months after the prediction. Ophthalmopathy could be told apart from stable hyperthyroidism with a 13 V-J model.

Trimming cost V 7 bases and J 3 bases; bases outside gene matches: 20. Germline-derived CDR1 and CDR2 are MNHNS and SASEGT. The CDR3 length is 19 residues. This receptor was identified in a man in his fifties with Graves' hyperthyroidism. The sample comprised blood. This chain links TRBV6-1 with TRBJ2-2, with 7 nucleotides matching TRBD1. The CDR3 nucleotides read TGTGCCAGCACCAACGAACCCCCCAAGAGACAGGGCGACACCGGGGAGCTGTTTTTT. Translating gives CASTNEPPKRQGDTGELFF.